The present TCR beta chain was sequenced within a study of PD-1 blockade in classical Hodgkin lymphoma. Study in general: Nivolumab dosing for patients was 3 mg/kg, administered intravenously every 2 weeks. Study-wide points: For complete responders, baseline diversity was comparable to that of newly diagnosed patients.

Time point here: cycle 4 day 1 (C4D1), after five to seven weeks of nivolumab. Each patient relapsed following autologous stem cell transplantation, and prior brentuximab vedotin exposure differed. This clone was recorded a few times. The antigen is undetermined. Using immunoSEQ multiplex PCR, the repertoire was profiled, and TCRdb retains in-frame clones only, with some absent. The table has about 46,000 clones, roughly 80% seen once. CDR3 length: 13 residues. Losses at the gene ends were 5 bases for V and 2 bases for J; bases not matched to a gene: 3. CDR1 and CDR2 from the germline V gene are SEHNR and FQNEAQ (reference sequence).

The material was peripheral blood mononuclear cells (PBMCs), obtained before the fourth cycle of nivolumab. This sequence joins TRBV7-9 and TRBJ2-7; 7 bases are shared with TRBD1. The receptor was derived from a human donor with classical Hodgkin lymphoma. CDR3 sequence: CASSLQGPYEQYF. In nucleotides, the CDR3 is TGTGCCAGCAGCCTACAGGGGCCCTACGAGCAGTACTTC.